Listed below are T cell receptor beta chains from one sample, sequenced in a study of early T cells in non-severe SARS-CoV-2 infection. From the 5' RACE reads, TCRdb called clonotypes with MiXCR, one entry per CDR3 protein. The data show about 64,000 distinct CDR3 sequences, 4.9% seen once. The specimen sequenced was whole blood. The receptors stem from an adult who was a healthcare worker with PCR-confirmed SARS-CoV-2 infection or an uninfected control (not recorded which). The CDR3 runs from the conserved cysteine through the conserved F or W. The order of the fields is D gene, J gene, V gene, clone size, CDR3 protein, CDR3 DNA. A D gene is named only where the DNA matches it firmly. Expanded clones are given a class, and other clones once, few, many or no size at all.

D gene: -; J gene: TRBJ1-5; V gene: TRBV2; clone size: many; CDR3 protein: CASSGGSNQPQHF; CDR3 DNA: TGTGCCAGCAGTGGTGGCAGCAATCAGCCCCAGCATTTT
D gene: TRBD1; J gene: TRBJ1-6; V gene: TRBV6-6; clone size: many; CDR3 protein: CATSPGDGTANSPLHF; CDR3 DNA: TGTGCCACAAGCCCGGGCGACGGGACAGCTAATTCACCCCTCCACTTT
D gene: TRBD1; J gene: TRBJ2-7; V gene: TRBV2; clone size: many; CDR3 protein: CASTPPFGTEDYEQYF; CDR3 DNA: TGTGCCAGCACGCCCCCCTTCGGGACAGAAGACTACGAGCAGTACTTC
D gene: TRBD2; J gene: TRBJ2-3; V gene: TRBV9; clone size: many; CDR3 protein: CASSPLLAGGADTQYF; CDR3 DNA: TGTGCCAGCAGCCCCCTCCTAGCGGGGGGGGCAGATACGCAGTATTTT
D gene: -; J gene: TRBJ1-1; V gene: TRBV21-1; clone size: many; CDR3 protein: CASSTSTGGNTEAFF; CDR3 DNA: TGTGCCAGCAGCACTTCGACAGGGGGGAACACTGAAGCTTTCTTT
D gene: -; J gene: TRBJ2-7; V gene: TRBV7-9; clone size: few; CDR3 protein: CASSLVNTNEQYF; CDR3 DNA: TGTGCCAGCAGCTTAGTTAATACGAACGAGCAGTACTTC
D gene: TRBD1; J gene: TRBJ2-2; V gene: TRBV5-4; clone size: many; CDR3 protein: CASSTRQGRTGELFF; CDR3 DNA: TGTGCCAGCAGCACCCGACAGGGAAGGACCGGGGAGCTGTTTTTT
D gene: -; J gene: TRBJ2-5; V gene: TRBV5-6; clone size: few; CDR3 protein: CASSSRHGETQYF; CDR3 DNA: TGTGCCAGCAGCTCACGGCACGGAGAGACCCAGTACTTC
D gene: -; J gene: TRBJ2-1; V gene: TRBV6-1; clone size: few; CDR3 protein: CASSLRTSSYNEQFF; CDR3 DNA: TGTGCCAGCAGCCTTAGGACGAGCTCCTACAATGAGCAGTTCTTC
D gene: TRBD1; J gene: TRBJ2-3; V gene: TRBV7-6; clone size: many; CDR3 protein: CASSFGTGGTDTQYF; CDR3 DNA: TGTGCCAGCAGCTTCGGGACAGGGGGCACAGATACGCAGTATTTT
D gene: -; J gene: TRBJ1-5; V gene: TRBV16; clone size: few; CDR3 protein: CASSQFGGGSQPQHF; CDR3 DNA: TGTGCCAGCAGCCAATTTGGGGGTGGAAGTCAGCCCCAGCATTTT
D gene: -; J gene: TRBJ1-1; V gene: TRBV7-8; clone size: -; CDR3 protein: CASSQPRQELLNTEAFF; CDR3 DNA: TGTGCCAGCAGCCAACCCCGGCAGGAACTCTTGAACACTGAAGCTTTCTTT